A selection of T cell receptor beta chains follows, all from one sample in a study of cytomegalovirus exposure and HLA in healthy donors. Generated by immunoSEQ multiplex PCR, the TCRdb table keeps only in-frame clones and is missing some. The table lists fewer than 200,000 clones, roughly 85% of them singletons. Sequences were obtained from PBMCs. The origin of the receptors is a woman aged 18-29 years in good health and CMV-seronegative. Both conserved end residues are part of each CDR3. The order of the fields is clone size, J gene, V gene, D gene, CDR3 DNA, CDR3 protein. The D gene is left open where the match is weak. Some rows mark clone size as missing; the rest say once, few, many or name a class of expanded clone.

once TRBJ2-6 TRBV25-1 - TGTGCCAGCAGTGACAGGGTCGCGGGGGCCAACGTCCTGACTTTC CASSDRVAGANVLTF
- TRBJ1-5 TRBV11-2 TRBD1 TGTGCCAGCAGCACGGGACAGAATAGCAATCAGCCCCAGCATTTT CASSTGQNSNQPQHF
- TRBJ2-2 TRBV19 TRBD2 TGTGCCAGTAGTATAGGTAGCGGGAGGCCGCGGGACACCGGGGAGCTGTTTTTT CASSIGSGRPRDTGELFF
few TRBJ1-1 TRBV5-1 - TGCGCCAGCAGCTTGGTTGGGGAGGGCACTGAAGCTTTCTTT CASSLVGEGTEAFF
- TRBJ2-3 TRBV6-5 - TGTGCCAGCAACGGGGCAGATACGCAGTATTTT CASNGADTQYF
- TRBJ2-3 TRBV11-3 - TGTGCCAGCAGCCTCGGGACTTATAACACAGATACGCAGTATTTT CASSLGTYNTDTQYF
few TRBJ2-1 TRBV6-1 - TGTGCCAGCAGTGAAGGAGTTGCGGGGCCCGGTCTCCAGTTCTTC CASSEGVAGPGLQFF
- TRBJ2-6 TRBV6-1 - TGTGCCAGCAGTGAACCAGGGCGACCCTACTCTGGGGCCAACGTCCTGGCTTTC CASSEPGRPYSGANVLAF
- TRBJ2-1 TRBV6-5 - TGTGCCAGCAGTTACTCTGGGGGGTCCTACAATGAGCAGTTCTTC CASSYSGGSYNEQFF
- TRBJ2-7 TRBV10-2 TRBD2 TGCGCCAGCAGTGAGGGGGCAGCGGGAGGGCCGGGTGAGCAGTACTTC CASSEGAAGGPGEQYF
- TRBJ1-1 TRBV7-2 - TGTGCCAGCAGCCTAAACGTTAAGGTAGTGGCGGATGAAGCTTTCTTT CASSLNVKVVADEAFF
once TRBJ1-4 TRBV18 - TGTGCCAGCTCACCCCTCTATCCAAATGAAAAACTGTTTTTT CASSPLYPNEKLFF
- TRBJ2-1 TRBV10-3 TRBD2 TGTGCCATCAGCTACTCCGGGACTAGCGGGATTTACAATGAGCAGTTCTTC CAISYSGTSGIYNEQFF
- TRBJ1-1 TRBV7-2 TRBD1 TGTGCCAGCAGCTTCCCGACAGGGGGTAAGGTAGGCACTGAAGCTTTCTTT CASSFPTGGKVGTEAFF
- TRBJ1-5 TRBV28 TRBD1 TGTGCCAGCAGTTGGGACAGGTACAATCAGCCCCAGCATTTT CASSWDRYNQPQHF
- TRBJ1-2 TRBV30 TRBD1 TGTGCCTGGAGTGTAATGGCAGGGGGGCAGGGCTACACCTTC CAWSVMAGGQGYTF
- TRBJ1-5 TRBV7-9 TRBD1 TGTGCCAGCAGCTTAGAACTGGGACAGAGTAATCAGCCCCAGCATTTT CASSLELGQSNQPQHF
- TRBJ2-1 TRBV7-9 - TGTGCCGGCCGAGACTTAAGCCTCGAACAGTTCTTC CAGRDLSLEQFF
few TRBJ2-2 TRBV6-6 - TGTGCCAGCAGTTTGGGGGAGGTCGGGGAGCTGTTTTTT CASSLGEVGELFF
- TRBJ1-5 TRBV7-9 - TGTGCCAGCAGCTTCGGGGAGCCTAATAGCAATCAGCCCCAGCATTTT CASSFGEPNSNQPQHF
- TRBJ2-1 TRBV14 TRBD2 TGTGCCAGCAGCCAAGACGGGGTCGGCGGGAGGCCATCAAAAGTATTCAATGAGCAGTTCTTC CASSQDGVGGRPSKVFNEQFF
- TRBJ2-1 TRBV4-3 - TGCGCCAGCAGCCAAGATCCGAGGACAGACCCCTCTAATGAGCAGTTCTTC CASSQDPRTDPSNEQFF
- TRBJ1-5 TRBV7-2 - TGTGCCAGCAGCTTAACGGTGTATAGCAATCAGCCCCAGCATTTT CASSLTVYSNQPQHF
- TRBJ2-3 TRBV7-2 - TGTGCCAGCAGCTTAGCGTCCGGCACAGATACGCAGTATTTT CASSLASGTDTQYF
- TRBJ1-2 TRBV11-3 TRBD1 TGTGCCAGCAGCTGTCCGGGACAGGGGTCTTCGACTAACTATGGCTACACCTTC CASSCPGQGSSTNYGYTF